The T cell receptor (beta chain) described here comes from a study of T cells in localized non-small cell lung cancer (dated by TCRdb to 2019 to 2021). Background for the entire study: Comparing tumors with uninvolved tumor-adjacent lungs, the study looked at the T cell repertoires of fewer than 250 patients with early-stage NSCLC. All 240 or so NSCLC patients in the cohort were treatment-naive and had localized lung tumors that were resected. A mean age of around 69 years was recorded for the NSCLC patients, of whom approximately 130 were male and about 100 were female. Broader findings and caveats from the paper: Uninvolved tumor-adjacent lung showed the highest T cell clonality, higher than tumor, which suggests more focused antigenic responses in the adjacent lung. Because the study design was exploratory, TCR variables were selected using unadjusted p-values without false-discovery rate correction. Multi-region tumor sequencing was not performed, so intratumor heterogeneity could not be excluded. Longer overall survival was associated with higher blood T cell density, whereas shorter survival was associated with higher adjacent-lung clonality. A median of roughly 58 of the top 100 tumor clones were detected in paired uninvolved adjacent lung, and around 30 of these tumor clones were also found among the top 100 clones of the paired uninvolved adjacent lung.

At diagnosis, peripheral blood, uninvolved tumor-adjacent lung and tumor were collected and were preserved as a mix of fresh-frozen and FFPE material. For TCR repertoire profiling, the blood samples were analyzed as peripheral blood mononuclear cells. The germline V gene supplies CDR1 SGHVS and CDR2 FNYEAQ. From the cysteine through the phenylalanine, the CDR3 covers 13 amino acids. The retained sequence is limited to the CDR3, 39 bases, with the frame set at the first base. Relative to germline, V is 7 bases shorter and J is 7 bases shorter, with 17 bases between their ends. TCR beta CDR3 regions were sequenced from DNA using the immunoSEQ Assay. Turning to the authors' computational methods: T cell density was computed as TCR beta template counts normalized to usable DNA estimated by amplifying housekeeping genes. The preseqR package was used to estimate richness by extrapolating to 400,000 templates for PBMC samples and to 120,000 templates for tissue samples. Clonality was defined as one minus Pielou's evenness. Differential abundance testing on productive amino-acid clonotypes, with a minimum total count of 5 and an alpha of 0.1, was used to identify tissue-enriched TCRs. The Jaccard Index and the Morisita Overlap Index were used to measure how much the repertoires overlapped between compartments. GLIPH grouped TCR beta CDR3s together with public tetramer-defined viral CDR3s, and a viral motif had to include at least three viral sequences and also show V-gene enrichment. In its TCRdb copy, this immuneACCESS table keeps in-frame sequences only and misses some clones. Where compared with another copy, unresolved V genes explain less than half of these, and the others have no known cause. Clone size and V and J calls were adopted from that table, with D and trimming inferred from the DNA. Present in this sample are about 20,000 clones, 85% to 90% of which were seen just once. In total, the top ten clones hold more than 10% of the sample.

This clone was observed a few times. It lacks a known antigen. No qualities accompany the bases; no much larger clone lies one base away. The sample here was PBMCs, taken before any cancer treatment. The receptor chain draws on TRBV7-6 and TRBJ2-7; the D gene is possibly TRBD1 or TRBD2, each agreeing over 6 bases. The receptor was derived from a man between 40 and 70 years old with stage II squamous cell lung carcinoma. CDR3 sequence: CASTPVGGAEQYF. The nucleotide sequence reads TGTGCCAGCACCCCCGTGGGGGGCGCGGAGCAGTACTTC.